The sequence of this T cell receptor (beta chain) was determined in a study of shared clonotypes between healthy human individuals (dated by TCRdb to about 2020). Study-wide context: The cohort included three men and a couple of women between 18 and 49 years of age. For each donor, CD4 naive and CD4 memory were each given three plates, CD8 naive was given two plates, and CD8 memory was given one plate. To estimate repertoire size and how much clonotype sharing occurs between individuals, the study deeply sequenced the blood TCR repertoires of five or six healthy adults. Libraries were prepared and TCR repertoires were sequenced by different laboratories using diverse techniques, in order to increase sequencing depth and limit assay-specific biases. Leukapheresis yielded between about 0.8 and 9.5 billion PBMCs per donor. General study outcomes and caveats: The genetic and exposure-history diversity represented was limited by the small number of donors. Sharing across a few donors was observed for approximately 5% of naive CD4, 3.5% of naive CD8, roughly 2.3% of memory CD4, and roughly 0.4% of memory CD8 clonotypes. Sampling was restricted to blood, and TCR repertoires in tissue are likely to differ from TCR repertoires in blood. Naive subsets generally had larger estimated clonotype richness than memory subsets did. Incomplete sequencing was indicated by rarefaction of sorted-subset datasets, despite the large sequencing depth. Pairwise subsampling led to the expectation that sequencing depth would affect the degree of clonotype sharing among donors. Compared with non-shared clonotypes, the clonotypes found in all four sorted-subset donors had higher generation probabilities.

Using the deep immunoSEQ assay, TCR CDR3 regions were amplified from genomic DNA by multiplex PCR. Genomic DNA extracted from each cell subset was distributed evenly over all wells of several immunoSEQ 96-well plates, and each plate served as one replicate. For sorted subsets, each replicate PCR was loaded with approximately 190 ng genomic DNA, equivalent to 30,000 or so T cell genomes. The purified libraries were quantified using a Qubit 3.0 fluorometer, sized with a Bioanalyzer 2100, and then quantified again using the KAPA Library Quantification kit. Each immunoSEQ 96-well plate was sequenced on its own single-read 150-cycle Illumina NextSeq 550 flow cell. Under the source paper's analysis protocol: The immunoSEQ output contained only junctional sequences without quality scores, so filtering could not match that applied to full-length reads. Sequences were annotated with PyIR, a Python wrapper for IgBLAST v1.9, and V/J genes and CDR3 were assigned using IMGT germline references. Reads with weak V/J assignments (E-value above 1e-6), missing CDR3, stop codons, out-of-frame junctions, or ambiguous translated residues were removed. A V3J clonotype was defined by an identical inferred V gene, J gene, and CDR3 amino acid sequence. The percentage overlap between two repertoires was calculated by dividing the number of shared unique clonotypes by the size of the smaller repertoire. Richness of each repertoire was evaluated using RTK rarefaction, the Chao1 estimator, and Recon v2.1 estimates of unobserved clonotypes. For all TCRbeta clonotypes obtained by the gDNA method from a handful of donors, generation probabilities were computed with OLGA. Sourced from immuneACCESS, this table was stored by TCRdb with only in-frame sequences that have V and J called. A share of the clones is absent; for the studies checked, an unresolved V gene accounts for under half, and the remainder has no known explanation. V and J calls and clone size follow that table, whereas D and trimming were derived from the DNA. The sample table records about 1 million clones; about 74% of these occur just once. The top ten constitute around 1.5% of the sample.

The donors were healthy, HIV-negative adults with no recently reported acute infections or vaccinations. Every donor was a Caucasian adult living in Nashville, Tennessee, USA. Magnetic negative selection was used to enrich CD4+ T cells, after which naive cells were positively selected on CD45RA and the negative fraction became the memory subset. Blood was obtained by leukapheresis, after which PBMCs were separated by Ficoll-Histopaque density gradient centrifugation and cryopreserved in liquid nitrogen vapor phase. Purity and quantity of every magnetically sorted T cell population were checked by analytical flow cytometry. Each sorted fraction had its genomic DNA isolated and then quantified by UV absorbance on a Nanodrop 2000c. On this clone: The clone's antigen remains unknown. Base qualities are not recorded, but no much larger clone differs from it by a single base.

The CDR3 measures 12 amino acids from cysteine to phenylalanine. Only CDR3 DNA is held: 36 bases, read in frame from base 1. The germline ends are 8 bases apart after V is trimmed by 9 bases and J by 0 bases. CDR1 is given as WSHSY and CDR2 as SAAADI, both from the germline V gene. The chain employs TRBV10-2 and TRBJ1-2; too little of a D gene remains to name it. This TCR was recovered from a man aged 18-30 years in good health. Sequenced material: memory CD4+ T cells sorted from blood. The cell subset or site label of this sample denotes: CD45RA-negative fraction. The CDR3 reads CASLTPNYGYTF. DNA sequence: TGCGCCAGTCTAACCCCTAACTATGGCTACACCTTC.